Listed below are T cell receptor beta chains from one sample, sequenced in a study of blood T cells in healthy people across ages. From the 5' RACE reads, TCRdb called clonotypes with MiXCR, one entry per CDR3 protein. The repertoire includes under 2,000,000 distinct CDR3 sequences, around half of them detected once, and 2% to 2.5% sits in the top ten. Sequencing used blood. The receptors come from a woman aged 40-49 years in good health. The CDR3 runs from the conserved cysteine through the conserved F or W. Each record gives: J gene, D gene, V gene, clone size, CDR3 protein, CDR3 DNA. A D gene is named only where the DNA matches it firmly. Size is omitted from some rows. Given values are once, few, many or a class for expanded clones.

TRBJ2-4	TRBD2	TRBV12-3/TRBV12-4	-	CASSFYRIEGTSGAHIQYF	TGTGCCAGCAGTTTTTACCGTATAGAAGGGACTAGCGGGGCCCACATTCAGTACTTC
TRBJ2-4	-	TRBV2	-	CASSEEGNIQYF	TGTGCCAGCAGTGAGGAAGGGAACATTCAGTACTTC
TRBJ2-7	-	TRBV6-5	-	CASSWDGLELYF	TGTGCCAGCAGTTGGGACGGCTTGGAGCTGTACTTC
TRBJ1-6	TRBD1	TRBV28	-	CASSPTQLTGGSYNSPLHF	TGTGCCAGCAGTCCAACCCAACTAACAGGGGGCTCCTATAATTCACCCCTCCACTTT
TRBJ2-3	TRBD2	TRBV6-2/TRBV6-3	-	CASSYNTSGGGTDTQYF	TGTGCCAGCAGTTACAACACTAGCGGGGGAGGCACAGATACGCAGTATTTT
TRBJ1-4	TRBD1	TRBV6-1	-	CASSGRDRGRLGANEKLFF	TGTGCCAGCTCAGGACGTGACAGGGGGCGGCTCGGGGCTAATGAAAAACTGTTTTTT
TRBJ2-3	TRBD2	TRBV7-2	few	CASSPRTSGGGDTQYF	TGTGCCAGCAGCCCACGGACTAGCGGGGGCGGGGATACGCAGTATTTT
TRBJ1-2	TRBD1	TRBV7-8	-	CASSLVPQGISYGYTF	TGTGCCAGCAGCTTAGTTCCACAGGGGATTAGCTATGGCTACACCTTC
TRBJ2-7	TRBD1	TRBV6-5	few	CASSDRTGDNEQYF	TGTGCCAGCAGCGACCGTACAGGGGATAACGAGCAGTACTTC
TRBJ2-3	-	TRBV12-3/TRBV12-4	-	CAASASYTDTQYF	TGTGCCGCTAGTGCGTCCTACACAGATACGCAGTATTTT
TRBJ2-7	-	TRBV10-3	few	CAISAYRDGTYEQYF	TGTGCCATCAGTGCTTACCGGGACGGGACATACGAGCAGTACTTC
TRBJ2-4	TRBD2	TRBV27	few	CASSIGLAGGQNIQYF	TGTGCCAGCAGTATCGGACTAGCGGGGGGGCAAAACATTCAGTACTTC
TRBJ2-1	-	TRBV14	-	CASSQDPRGRGINEQFF	TGTGCCAGCAGCCAAGATCCGCGGGGCCGTGGCATAAATGAGCAGTTCTTC
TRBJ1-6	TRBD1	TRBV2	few	CASTQGERSPLHF	TGTGCCAGCACCCAGGGGGAACGATCACCCCTCCACTTT
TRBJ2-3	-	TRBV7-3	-	CASSLNARGWDTQYF	TGTGCCAGCAGCTTAAATGCCAGGGGCTGGGATACGCAGTATTTT
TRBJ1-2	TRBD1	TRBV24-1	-	CATSEAGGLGYTF	TGTGCCACCAGTGAGGCAGGGGGCCTTGGCTACACCTTC
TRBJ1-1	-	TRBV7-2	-	CASSRGSAEAFF	TGTGCCAGCAGCCGCGGATCGGCTGAAGCTTTCTTT
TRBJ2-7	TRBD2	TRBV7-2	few	CASSSQRGQAYEQYF	TGTGCCAGCAGCAGCCAGCGGGGGCAGGCCTACGAGCAGTACTTC
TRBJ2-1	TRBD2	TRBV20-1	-	CSVSAGGGYNEQFF	TGCAGTGTGTCGGCGGGGGGCGGGTACAATGAGCAGTTCTTC
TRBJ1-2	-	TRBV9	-	CASSVQGYYGYTF	TGTGCCAGCAGCGTGCAGGGTTACTATGGCTACACCTTC
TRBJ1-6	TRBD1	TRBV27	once	CASSLRPGQGISPLHF	TGTGCCAGCAGTTTACGACCGGGACAGGGGATATCACCCCTCCACTTT
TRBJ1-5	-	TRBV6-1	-	CASSGRDSGPQHF	TGTGCCAGCAGCGGACGGGACTCTGGGCCCCAGCATTTT
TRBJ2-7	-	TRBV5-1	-	CASSLVTGVLDEQYF	TGCGCCAGCAGCTTGGTCACTGGGGTCTTGGACGAGCAGTACTTC
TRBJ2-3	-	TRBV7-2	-	CASRPLASRSTDTQYF	TGTGCCAGCAGGCCGCTAGCGAGCCGAAGCACAGATACGCAGTATTTT
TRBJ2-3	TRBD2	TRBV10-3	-	CAIQYGAGETDTQYF	TGTGCCATACAGTACGGAGCGGGAGAAACAGATACGCAGTATTTT
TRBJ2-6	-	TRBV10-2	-	CATSGVYGANVLTF	TGCGCCACTTCAGGGGTCTATGGGGCCAACGTCCTGACTTTC
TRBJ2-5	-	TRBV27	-	CASKFMTEETQYF	TGTGCCAGCAAGTTTATGACAGAAGAGACCCAGTACTTC
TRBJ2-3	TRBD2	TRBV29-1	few	CSVGLAGPQDTQYF	TGCAGCGTGGGACTAGCGGGCCCCCAGGATACGCAGTATTTT
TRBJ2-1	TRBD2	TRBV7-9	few	CASSLGFSGDEQFF	TGTGCCAGCAGCTTAGGGTTTAGCGGGGATGAGCAGTTCTTC
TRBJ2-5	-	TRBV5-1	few	CASRADGGPETQYF	TGCGCCAGCAGAGCCGACGGGGGGCCAGAGACCCAGTACTTC
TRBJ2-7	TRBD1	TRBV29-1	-	CSGTGTGSNYEQYF	TGCAGCGGGACCGGGACAGGGAGCAACTACGAGCAGTACTTC
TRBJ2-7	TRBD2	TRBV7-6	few	CASSLDAGGSYEQYF	TGTGCCAGCAGCTTAGATGCGGGAGGCTCCTACGAGCAGTACTTC
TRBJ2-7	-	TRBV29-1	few	CSVLSGDSYEQYF	TGCAGCGTCCTTTCCGGGGACTCCTACGAGCAGTACTTC
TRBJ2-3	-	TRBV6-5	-	CASSSPGSTQYF	TGTGCCAGCAGTAGCCCCGGGTCCACGCAGTATTTT
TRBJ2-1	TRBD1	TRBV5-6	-	CASSWPDRANDEQFF	TGTGCCAGCAGCTGGCCTGACAGGGCGAACGATGAGCAGTTCTTC
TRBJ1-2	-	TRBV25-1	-	CASSDLRDVYGYTF	TGTGCCAGCAGTGACCTAAGGGACGTTTATGGCTACACCTTC
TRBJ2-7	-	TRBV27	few	CASSLPPGLGHEQYF	TGTGCCAGCAGTTTACCGCCGGGGCTAGGTCACGAGCAGTACTTC
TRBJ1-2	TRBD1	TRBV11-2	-	CASRDPGQQNYGYTF	TGTGCCAGCAGGGATCCGGGACAGCAAAACTATGGCTACACCTTC
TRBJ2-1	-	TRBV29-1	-	CSVVVRVVQETQFF	TGCAGCGTTGTGGTCAGGGTAGTCCAAGAGACCCAGTTCTTC
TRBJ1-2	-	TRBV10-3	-	CAISESRRRSTYYGYTF	TGTGCCATCAGTGAGAGTAGGCGCAGGTCTACGTACTATGGCTACACCTTC
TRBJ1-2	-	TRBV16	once	CASSQLDRINYGYTF	TGTGCCAGCAGCCAATTAGATCGAATTAACTATGGCTACACCTTC
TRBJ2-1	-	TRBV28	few	CASSSRLGQAFF	TGTGCCAGCAGCTCGCGACTAGGGCAGGCGTTCTTC
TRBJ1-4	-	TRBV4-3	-	CASSPHWGQTNEKLFF	TGCGCCAGCAGCCCCCATTGGGGGCAAACTAATGAAAAACTGTTTTTT
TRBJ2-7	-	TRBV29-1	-	CSVGRGPYEQYF	TGCAGCGTTGGGCGGGGCCCCTACGAGCAGTACTTC
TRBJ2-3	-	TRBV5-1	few	CASSSQSGTDTQYF	TGCGCCAGCAGCTCACAGTCCGGAACAGATACGCAGTATTTT
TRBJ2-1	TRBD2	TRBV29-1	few	CSVVLGMTSSNEQFF	TGCAGCGTCGTTCTGGGGATGACTAGCAGTAATGAGCAGTTCTTC
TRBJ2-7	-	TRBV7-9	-	CASSASGFYEQYF	TGTGCCAGCAGCGCCTCCGGGTTCTACGAGCAGTACTTC
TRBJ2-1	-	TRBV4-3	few	CASRGRANEQFF	TGCGCCAGCAGAGGCAGGGCCAATGAGCAGTTCTTC